Listed below are T cell receptor beta chains from one sample, sequenced in a study of T cell responses to AZD1222 COVID-19 vaccine. Repertoires were generated with immunoSEQ multiplex PCR, while TCRdb's copy carries only in-frame clones and drops some. This sample carries more than 250,000 clones, 80% to 95% of them seen once, and the ten largest clones take around 0.57%. The specimen was peripheral blood, collected on day 0 of AZD1222 vaccination. All receptors come from an adult in good health. Each CDR3 is given with its conserved first and last residue. The D gene is left open where the match is weak. Clone size is given for some rows only: seen once, a few or many times, or a class if the clone is expanded.

>-|TRBJ2-7|-|TRBV27|14
CASSLIGNSYEQYF
TGTGCCAGCAGTTTAATCGGGAACTCCTACGAGCAGTACTTC
>-|TRBJ1-6|-|TRBV28|15
CASTIPLGKDSPLHF
TGTGCCAGCACCATACCACTGGGGAAAGACTCACCCCTCCACTTT
>-|TRBJ2-7|-|TRBV10-3|15
CAIRDHRTLSGEQYF
TGTGCCATCAGGGATCATCGGACCCTATCGGGCGAGCAGTACTTC
>-|TRBJ1-1|-|TRBV5-6|12
CASSLRRTEAFF
TGTGCCAGCAGCTTAAGACGAACTGAAGCTTTCTTT
>-|TRBJ2-7|-|TRBV3-1/TRBV3-2|13
CASSHNNAGEQYF
TGTGCCAGCAGCCATAACAATGCGGGCGAGCAGTACTTC
>-|TRBJ2-3|-|TRBV3-1/TRBV3-2|15
CASSPYLTGTDTQYF
TGTGCCAGCAGCCCCTACTTAACAGGGACAGATACGCAGTATTTT
>-|TRBJ2-1|-|TRBV7-9|12
CASSPDRNPQFF
TGTGCCAGCAGCCCAGACAGAAACCCGCAGTTCTTC
>-|TRBJ2-3|-|TRBV18|16
CASSPRVNGGTDTQYF
TGTGCCAGCTCACCCAGGGTTAACGGTGGCACAGATACGCAGTATTTT
>-|TRBJ1-6|-|TRBV25-1|15
CASSAQGSYNSPLHF
TGTGCCAGCAGTGCCCAGGGTTCCTATAATTCACCCCTCCACTTT
>-|TRBJ2-6|TRBD1|TRBV5-1|14
CASGLGTEANVLTF
TGCGCCAGCGGCCTAGGGACAGAGGCCAACGTCCTGACTTTC
>-|TRBJ1-1|TRBD1|TRBV28|13
CASSEGQATEAFF
TGTGCCAGCAGTGAGGGACAGGCCACTGAAGCTTTCTTT
>-|TRBJ2-1|TRBD1|TRBV4-3|15
CASSQEYTGGWEQFF
TGCGCCAGCAGCCAAGAGTATACAGGGGGCTGGGAGCAGTTCTTC
>-|TRBJ1-5|TRBD1|TRBV10-3|16
CAISGGRQGSNQPQHF
TGTGCCATCAGTGGGGGAAGACAGGGAAGCAATCAGCCCCAGCATTTT
>-|TRBJ1-5|TRBD1|TRBV19|17
CASSPLRTGQAYQPQHF
TGTGCCAGTAGTCCCCTTAGGACAGGCCAGGCCTATCAGCCCCAGCATTTT
>-|TRBJ1-5|-|TRBV28|15
CASSLSLGSNQPQHF
TGTGCCAGCAGCCTCAGCCTGGGGAGCAATCAGCCCCAGCATTTT
>few|TRBJ2-6|TRBD1|TRBV7-2|15
CASSSGTGGANVLTF
TGTGCCAGCAGCTCCGGGACAGGAGGGGCCAACGTCCTGACTTTC
>-|TRBJ2-1|-|TRBV6-5|12
CASSSHGNEQFF
TGTGCCAGCAGTTCCCATGGGAATGAGCAGTTCTTC
>-|TRBJ2-3|-|TRBV28|16
CASSLTLLGRPDTQYF
TGTGCCAGCAGTCTTACGCTTTTGGGACGGCCAGATACGCAGTATTTT
>-|TRBJ2-2|-|TRBV7-6|13
CASSNDGTGELFF
TGTGCCAGCAGCAATGACGGGACCGGGGAGCTGTTTTTT
>few|TRBJ1-1|-|TRBV28|12
CASCPMYTEAFF
TGTGCCAGCTGCCCCATGTACACTGAAGCTTTCTTT
>-|TRBJ2-1|-|TRBV7-3|13
CASSLPNYNEQFF
TGTGCCAGCAGCTTACCCAACTACAATGAGCAGTTCTTC
>-|TRBJ2-2|TRBD1|TRBV4-1|15
CASSQRQGATGELFF
TGCGCCAGCAGCCAACGGCAGGGGGCCACCGGGGAGCTGTTTTTT
>-|TRBJ1-4|TRBD1|TRBV9|14
CASSVDRGREKLFF
TGTGCCAGCAGCGTGGACAGGGGGCGGGAAAAACTGTTTTTT
>-|TRBJ2-1|-|TRBV27|15
CASSLFGPSVGEQFF
TGTGCCAGCAGTTTATTCGGTCCTTCGGTCGGTGAGCAGTTCTTC
>-|TRBJ2-1|-|TRBV30|13
CAWALSSYNEQFF
TGTGCCTGGGCCCTGAGCTCCTACAATGAGCAGTTCTTC
>once|TRBJ2-5|-|TRBV21-1|17
CASSKALTSGGYETQYF
TGTGCCAGCAGCAAAGCGCTTACTAGCGGGGGTTACGAGACCCAGTACTTC
>once|TRBJ1-5|-|TRBV5-5|15
CASSPGQILYQPQHF
TGTGCCAGCAGCCCCGGACAGATCCTATACCAGCCCCAGCATTTT
>-|TRBJ1-1|TRBD1|TRBV11-3|15
CASSPGQGENTEAFF
TGTGCCAGCAGCCCAGGACAGGGGGAGAACACTGAAGCTTTCTTT
>-|TRBJ1-5|-|TRBV28|14
CASSPGLRNQPQHF
TGTGCCAGCAGCCCGGGCCTTCGCAATCAGCCCCAGCATTTT
>-|TRBJ2-3|-|TRBV2|15
CASSGAGISTDTQYF
TGTGCCAGCAGTGGGGCAGGGATAAGCACAGATACGCAGTATTTT
>-|TRBJ1-2|-|TRBV28|13
CASSTQMIDGYTF
TGTGCCAGCAGTACCCAGATGATCGATGGCTACACCTTC
>-|TRBJ2-2|-|TRBV19|13
CASNPGVTGELFF
TGTGCCAGTAACCCAGGGGTTACCGGGGAGCTGTTTTTT
>-|TRBJ1-5|-|TRBV6-4|13
CASSDESGQPQHF
TGTGCCAGCAGTGACGAGAGCGGGCAGCCCCAGCATTTT
>-|TRBJ1-1|TRBD1|TRBV3-1/TRBV3-2|14
CASSQTGGGTEAFF
TGTGCCAGCAGCCAAACAGGGGGAGGGACTGAAGCTTTCTTT
>-|TRBJ2-7|-|TRBV7-2|13
CASSLWEWSEQYF
TGTGCCAGCAGCTTGTGGGAATGGAGCGAGCAGTACTTC
>-|TRBJ2-1|TRBD2|TRBV6-2/TRBV6-3|18
CASSPGLAGGGLYNEQFF
TGTGCCAGCAGCCCTGGACTAGCGGGGGGAGGTCTCTACAATGAGCAGTTCTTC
>-|TRBJ2-5|TRBD2|TRBV5-1|17
CASSRRTSGGLQETQYF
TGCGCCAGCAGCCGCCGGACTAGCGGGGGCTTACAAGAGACCCAGTACTTC
>-|TRBJ2-2|-|TRBV10-3|12
CAISSGSGELFF
TGTGCCATCAGTTCCGGGAGCGGGGAGCTGTTTTTT
>-|TRBJ2-2|-|TRBV6-5|15
CASRESRANTGELFF
TGTGCCAGCAGAGAGTCCAGGGCGAACACCGGGGAGCTGTTTTTT
>-|TRBJ1-1|-|TRBV18|16
CASSLSEVQSHTEAFF
TGTGCCAGCTCACTCTCCGAGGTCCAGTCTCACACTGAAGCTTTCTTT
>-|TRBJ2-1|-|TRBV24-1|15
CATSDRMSSANEQFF
TGTGCCACCAGTGATCGTATGTCTAGCGCCAATGAGCAGTTCTTC
>-|TRBJ1-1|-|TRBV30|16
CAWGKTLRLRNTEAFF
TGTGCCTGGGGGAAGACCTTGAGATTACGGAACACTGAAGCTTTCTTT
>-|TRBJ2-1|-|TRBV5-1|15
CASSPQQSSYNEQFF
TGCGCCAGCAGCCCCCAACAGTCCTCCTACAATGAGCAGTTCTTC
>-|TRBJ1-2|-|TRBV27|14
CASSFAGGNYGYTF
TGTGCCAGCAGTTTCGCCGGGGGGAACTATGGCTACACCTTC
>-|TRBJ2-7|TRBD1|TRBV28|15
CASSPRDRGTYEQYF
TGTGCCAGCAGTCCCCGGGACAGGGGGACCTACGAGCAGTACTTC
>-|TRBJ2-2|-|TRBV29-1|12
CSLRANTGELFF
TGCAGCCTCCGCGCGAACACCGGGGAGCTGTTTTTT
>-|TRBJ1-2|-|TRBV15|16
CATSRDKGAGLYGYTF
TGTGCCACCAGCAGAGATAAAGGGGCAGGACTCTATGGCTACACCTTC
>-|TRBJ1-5|TRBD1|TRBV5-6|15
CASSRGTGGAQPQHF
TGTGCCAGCAGCAGGGGGACAGGTGGGGCGCAGCCCCAGCATTTT
>-|TRBJ2-7|-|TRBV24-1|12
CATSDFGGEQYF
TGTGCCACCAGTGATTTTGGGGGAGAGCAGTACTTC
>-|TRBJ2-5|-|TRBV6-2/TRBV6-3|12
CASSPAGRTQYF
TGTGCCAGCAGCCCGGCAGGGAGGACCCAGTACTTC
>-|TRBJ1-5|-|TRBV6-1|16
CASSGVGSALNQPQHF
TGTGCCAGCAGTGGCGTCGGCAGCGCTCTAAATCAGCCCCAGCATTTT
>-|TRBJ1-3|-|TRBV27|19
CASSLSKVCRGNSGNTIYF
TGTGCCAGCAGTTTATCGAAGGTTTGTAGGGGTAACTCTGGAAACACCATATATTTT
>once|TRBJ1-5|-|TRBV19|15
CASSIGLRPYQPQHF
TGTGCCAGTAGTATAGGCCTGCGCCCGTATCAGCCCCAGCATTTT
>-|TRBJ2-1|TRBD1|TRBV14|12
CASSPQGGEQFF
TGTGCCAGCAGCCCACAGGGGGGTGAGCAGTTCTTC